What follows describes a single T cell receptor (beta chain). It has no known antigen specificity. The sample holds no much larger clone one base away, and base qualities are not on file. Whole blood was collected in K2EDTA tubes by collaborating institutions according to the institutions' own protocols. For TCRbeta analysis, collaborators shipped samples as frozen whole blood, isolated PBMCs, or DNA extracted from either of those sample types. CDR1 is given as SQVTM and CDR2 as ANQGSEA, both from the germline V gene. From cysteine to phenylalanine, the CDR3 is 13 amino acids long. Only the CDR3 portion is preserved as DNA: 39 bases, with reading frame beginning at the first base. Trimming costs V 6 bases and J 1 base, and their ends lie 12 bases apart. The source of the sample is a study of blood T cell repertoires in COVID-19 (dated by TCRdb to the early 2020s). General notes on the study: Samples covering the acute and convalescent phases of COVID-19 were provided by collaborators in the United States, Italy and Spain. The repertoires were released in a freely available public database intended as a resource for research on the immune response to SARS-CoV-2. Subjects who had been exposed to COVID-19, were actively infected with it, or had recovered from it provided the deeply sampled blood TCRbeta repertoires that made up the dataset. The samples were drawn from two sources: the first 160 participants of the ongoing ImmuneRACE study, and approximately 1,300 subjects contributed by 6 global collaborators. The prospective study material was composed of cDNA or gDNA derived from T cells, B-cell-depleted T cells, or PBMCs. Nearly every sample came with metadata listing a de-identified subject ID, COVID-19 status, age in years and sex. HLA class I and class II types, where available, came from metadata supplied by the sample provider rather than from assay-based typing.

TCRbeta CDR3 regions were amplified from genomic DNA using the immunoSEQ Assay, a bias-controlled multiplex PCR. The original methods were these. The number of nucleated cells in each sample was estimated by amplification of reference gene primers within the assay. To quantify the absolute abundance of each unique TCRbeta CDR3 rearrangement, sequence reads were collapsed and filtered. For each sample, productive Simpson clonality was calculated by taking the square root of Simpson's diversity index across productive rearrangements. The source is immuneACCESS, and TCRdb retained only in-frame sequences with V and J called. Part of the clones is not carried over; for the studies checked, unresolved V genes explain less than half of this, and the remainder is unexplained. V, J and clone size are taken as reported in that table, and D and trimming were inferred from the DNA itself. Here the sample has fewer than 200,000 clones; about four fifths occur a single time. Of the sample, roughly 3.5% falls within the top ten clones.

Findings and caveats that apply to the study as a whole: The quantity of clinical and demographic metadata differed by source and by participant and was supplied without curation.

The sample taken for sequencing was peripheral blood. The receptor was isolated from a woman of 80 years or more with acute or convalescent COVID-19. This receptor chain uses TRBV29-1 and TRBJ1-1, and the D gene may be TRBD1, 6 bases matching. The nucleotides read TGCAGCGTATCTTTACAGGGGAACACTGAAGCTTTCTTT. It encodes CSVSLQGNTEAFF.